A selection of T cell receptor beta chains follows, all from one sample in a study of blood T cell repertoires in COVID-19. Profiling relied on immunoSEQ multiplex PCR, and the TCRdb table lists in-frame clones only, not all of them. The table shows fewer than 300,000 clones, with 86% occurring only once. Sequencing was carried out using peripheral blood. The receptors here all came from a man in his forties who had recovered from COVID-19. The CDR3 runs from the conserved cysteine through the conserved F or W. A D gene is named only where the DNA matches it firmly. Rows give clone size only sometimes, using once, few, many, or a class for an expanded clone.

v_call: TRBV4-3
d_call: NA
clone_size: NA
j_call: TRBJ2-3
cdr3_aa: CASSQEAGLSPTDTQYF
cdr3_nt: TGCGCCAGCAGCCAAGAGGCGGGACTTTCGCCCACAGATACGCAGTATTTT

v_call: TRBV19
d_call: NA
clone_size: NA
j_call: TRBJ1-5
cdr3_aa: CATTQSLNQPQHF
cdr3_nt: TGTGCCACCACACAGAGTCTTAATCAGCCCCAGCATTTT

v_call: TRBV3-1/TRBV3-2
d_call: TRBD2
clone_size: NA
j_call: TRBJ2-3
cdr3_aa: CASSQDNSCGGVHKVTQYF
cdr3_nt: TGTGCCAGCAGCCAAGATAATTCGTGCGGGGGGGTGCATAAAGTTACGCAGTATTTT

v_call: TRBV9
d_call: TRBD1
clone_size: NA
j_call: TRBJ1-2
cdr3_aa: CASSVALDREDYGYTF
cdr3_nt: TGTGCCAGCAGCGTAGCCCTGGACAGGGAGGACTATGGCTACACCTTC

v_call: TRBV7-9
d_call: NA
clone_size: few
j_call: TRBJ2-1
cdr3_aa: CASSLGVGANEVEFF
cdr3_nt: TGTGCCAGCAGCTTAGGCGTCGGAGCTAACGAAGTGGAGTTCTTC

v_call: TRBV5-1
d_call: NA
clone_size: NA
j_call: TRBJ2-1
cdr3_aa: CASSLMRQSSYNEQFF
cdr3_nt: TGCGCCAGCAGCTTGATGAGGCAGAGCTCCTACAATGAGCAGTTCTTC

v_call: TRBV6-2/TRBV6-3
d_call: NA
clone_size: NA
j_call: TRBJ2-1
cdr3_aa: CASSISNEQFF
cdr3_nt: TGTGCCAGCAGTATTAGTAATGAGCAGTTCTTC

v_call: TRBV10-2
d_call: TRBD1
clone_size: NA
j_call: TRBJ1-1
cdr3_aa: CASTRQGVEAFF
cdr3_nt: TGCGCCAGCACTAGACAGGGAGTTGAAGCTTTCTTT

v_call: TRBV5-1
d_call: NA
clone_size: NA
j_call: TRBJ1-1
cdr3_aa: CASSLGGLGTEAFF
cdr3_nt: TGCGCCAGCAGCTTGGGGGGGCTGGGCACTGAAGCTTTCTTT

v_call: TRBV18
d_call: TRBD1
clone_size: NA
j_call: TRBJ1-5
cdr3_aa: CASSPTGGDQPQHF
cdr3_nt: TGTGCCAGCTCACCAACAGGGGGCGATCAGCCCCAGCATTTT

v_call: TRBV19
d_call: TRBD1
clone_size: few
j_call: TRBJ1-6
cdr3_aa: CASSIAGGAGSPLHF
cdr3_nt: TGTGCCAGTAGTATTGCAGGGGGCGCGGGGTCACCCCTCCACTTT

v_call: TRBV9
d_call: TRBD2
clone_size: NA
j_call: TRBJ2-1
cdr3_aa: CASSVGSAGGAYNEQFF
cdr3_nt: TGTGCCAGCAGCGTAGGGAGCGCGGGAGGGGCGTACAATGAGCAGTTCTTC

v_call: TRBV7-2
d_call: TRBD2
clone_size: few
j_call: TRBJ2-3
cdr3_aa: CASSLTSGGVKQYF
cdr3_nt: TGTGCCAGCAGCTTAACTAGCGGGGGTGTGAAGCAGTATTTT

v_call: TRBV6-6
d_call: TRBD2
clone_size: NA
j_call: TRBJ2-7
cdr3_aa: CASSPGLAGTLSYEQYF
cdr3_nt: TGTGCCAGCAGTCCGGGACTAGCGGGGACGCTCTCCTACGAGCAGTACTTC

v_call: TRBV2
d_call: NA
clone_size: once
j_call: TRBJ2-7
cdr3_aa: CASSEGSSYEQYF
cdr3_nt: TGTGCCAGCAGTGAGGGCAGCTCCTACGAGCAGTACTTC

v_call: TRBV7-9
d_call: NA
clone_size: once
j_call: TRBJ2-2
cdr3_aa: CASSSRVGELFF
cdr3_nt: TGTGCCAGCAGCTCCCGTGTGGGGGAGCTGTTTTTT

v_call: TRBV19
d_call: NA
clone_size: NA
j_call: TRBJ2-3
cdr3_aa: CASHGTDTQYF
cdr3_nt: TGTGCCAGTCATGGCACAGATACGCAGTATTTT

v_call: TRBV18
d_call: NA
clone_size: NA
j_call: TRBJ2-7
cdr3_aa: CASSSTPYEQYF
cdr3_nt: TGTGCCAGCTCATCGACACCCTACGAGCAGTACTTC

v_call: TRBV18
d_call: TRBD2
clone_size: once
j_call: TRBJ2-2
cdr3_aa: CASSPLPGLAGNTGELFF
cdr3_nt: TGTGCCAGCTCACCTCTTCCGGGACTAGCGGGGAACACCGGGGAGCTGTTTTTT

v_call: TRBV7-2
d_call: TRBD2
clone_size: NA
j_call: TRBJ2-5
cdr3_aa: CASSLVAGHPETQYF
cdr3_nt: TGTGCCAGCAGCTTAGTAGCGGGACACCCTGAGACCCAGTACTTC

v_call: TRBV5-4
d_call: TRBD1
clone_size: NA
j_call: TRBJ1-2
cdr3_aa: CASSSTGDYGYTF
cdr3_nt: TGTGCCAGCAGCTCGACAGGGGACTATGGCTACACCTTC

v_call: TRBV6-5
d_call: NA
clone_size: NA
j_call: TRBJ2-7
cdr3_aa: CASSYSGTTYEQYF
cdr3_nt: TGTGCCAGCAGTTACTCGGGGACAACCTACGAGCAGTACTTC

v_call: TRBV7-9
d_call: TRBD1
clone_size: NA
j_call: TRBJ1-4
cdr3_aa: CASSLGRGLVEKLFF
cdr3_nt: TGTGCCAGCAGCTTAGGGAGGGGGCTGGTTGAAAAACTGTTTTTT

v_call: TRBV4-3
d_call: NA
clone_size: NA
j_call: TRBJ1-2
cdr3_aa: CASSQDQAKIGYTF
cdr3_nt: TGCGCCAGCAGCCAAGATCAGGCCAAGATAGGCTACACCTTC

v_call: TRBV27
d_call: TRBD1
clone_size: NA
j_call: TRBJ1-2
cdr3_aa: CASSLDRGSYGYTF
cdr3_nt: TGTGCCAGCAGTCTTGACAGGGGATCCTATGGCTACACCTTC

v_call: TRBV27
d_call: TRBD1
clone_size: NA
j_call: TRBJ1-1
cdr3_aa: CASRWGQGPRDEAFF
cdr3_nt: TGTGCCAGCAGATGGGGACAGGGCCCCCGTGATGAAGCTTTCTTT

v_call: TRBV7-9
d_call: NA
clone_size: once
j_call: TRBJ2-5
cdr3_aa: CASSLVAGDQETQYF
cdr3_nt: TGTGCCAGCAGCTTAGTAGCCGGAGACCAAGAGACCCAGTACTTC

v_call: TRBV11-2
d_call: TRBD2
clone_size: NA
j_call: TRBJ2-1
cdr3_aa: CASSTHARGENEQFF
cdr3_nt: TGTGCCAGCAGCACCCATGCTCGGGGGGAAAATGAGCAGTTCTTC

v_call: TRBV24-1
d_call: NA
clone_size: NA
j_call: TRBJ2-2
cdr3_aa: CATSGQSNTGELFF
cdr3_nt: TGTGCCACCAGTGGACAATCGAACACCGGGGAGCTGTTTTTT

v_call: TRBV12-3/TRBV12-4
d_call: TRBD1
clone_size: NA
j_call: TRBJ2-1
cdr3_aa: CASRSSTGDEQFF
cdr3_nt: TGTGCCAGCAGATCCTCGACAGGGGATGAGCAGTTCTTC

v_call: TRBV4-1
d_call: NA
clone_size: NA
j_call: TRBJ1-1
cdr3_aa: CASSQDLFEATEAFF
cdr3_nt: TGCGCCAGCAGCCAAGATCTATTTGAAGCCACTGAAGCTTTCTTT

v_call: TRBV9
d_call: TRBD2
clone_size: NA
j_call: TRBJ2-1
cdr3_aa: CASSVSGTSHPSSYNEQFF
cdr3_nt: TGTGCCAGCAGCGTTTCCGGGACTAGCCATCCGAGCTCCTACAATGAGCAGTTCTTC

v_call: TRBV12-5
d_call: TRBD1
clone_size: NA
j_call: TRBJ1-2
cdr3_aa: CASGLGRWTGGRRNGYTF
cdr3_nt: TGTGCTAGTGGTTTGGGACGCTGGACAGGGGGCCGAAGGAATGGCTACACCTTC